This passage covers 13 T cell receptor beta chains from one sample sequenced in a study of beta chain features in type 1 diabetes. General study points: When Type 1 diabetes patients were examined, their TCRB CDR3s proved moderately but significantly shorter in all four CD4+ subsets.

No antigen has been assigned to these receptors. What was sequenced were expressed TCRB transcripts, since all of the isolated RNA had been reverse transcribed. This table comes from immunoSEQ multiplex PCR, and its TCRdb copy is limited to in-frame clones, with some not included. This table holds 600,000 to 700,000 clones, around an eighth found once. What was sequenced was naive CD4+ T cells from blood. The receptors derive from a young man with type 1 diabetes.

This clone has a handful of counts. V usage is TRBV18 and J usage is TRBJ2-3, with D tentatively TRBD1 or TRBD2 (5 bases each). The CDR3 runs to 13 residues. Looked up from germline, CDR1 is KGHSH and CDR2 is LQKENI. The V end lost 8 bases, the J end lost 8 bases, and 17 bases lay between the germline ends. DNA of the CDR3: TGTGCCAGCCGAACGGGGCACAGAGGTACGCAGTATTTT. Translated: CASRTGHRGTQYF.

The chain recombines TRBV7-3 with TRBJ1-2, with D possibly TRBD1 on 5 matching bases. V was cut by 6 bases and J by 6 bases, with 14 bases left in between. The CDR3 runs 13 residues. The germline gives CDR1 SGHTA, CDR2 FQGTGA. The CDR3 DNA sequence: TGTGCCAGCAGTAGCCGGGAGGGGAATGGCTACACCTTC. The encoded protein is CASSSREGNGYTF.

V usage is TRBV4-3 and J usage is TRBJ2-2; 8 bases are shared with TRBD2. Germline V lookup: CDR1 LGHNA, CDR2 YSLEER. The CDR3 spans 19 residues. With V trimmed by 4 bases and J by 2 bases, 15 bases remained unmatched. The DNA of the CDR3 is TGCGCCAGCAGCCCGCGAGAGCGGGGGCCAAGACGAAACACCGGGGAGCTGTTTTTT. This encodes CASSPRERGPRRNTGELFF.

This clone was seen a handful of times. The chain recombines TRBV5-6 with TRBJ1-4; D is possibly TRBD1 (6 bases). This CDR3 is 18 amino acids long. The V gene lost 1 base and the J gene lost 0 bases, with 16 bases spanning the gap. From germline, CDR1 is SGHDT and CDR2 YYEEEE. The CDR3 region is CASSLRRGTVATNEKLFF. The CDR3 nucleotides read TGTGCCAGCAGCTTGCGGAGGGGGACTGTTGCAACTAATGAAAAACTGTTTTTT.

In this sample, this clone turned up once. The chain recombines TRBV7-9 with TRBJ2-1, with D possibly called TRBD1 or TRBD2 (5 bases each). The CDR3 totals 14 residues. Trimming shortened V by 0 bases and J by 8 bases, and 11 bases separated the two germline ends. Germline values: CDR1 SEHNR, CDR2 FQNEAQ (reference sequence). The CDR3, as DNA: TGTGCCAGCAGCTTAGCGTTGAGGGACCATGAGCAGTTCTTC. Protein: CASSLALRDHEQFF.

CDR3: CASSVEERGSYGYTF. In nucleotides, the CDR3 is TGTGCCAGCAGCGTAGAGGAACGAGGTAGCTATGGCTACACCTTC. The chain carries TRBV9 and TRBJ1-2; unclear D gene. CDR1 is SGDLS, CDR2 YYNGEE, per germline. The V gene lost 0 bases and the J gene lost 4 bases, with 13 bases spanning the gap. The CDR3 totals 15 residues.

This clone was seen a few times. The chain links TRBV9 to TRBJ2-5; 7 bases align to TRBD2. Trimming at V came to 0 bases and at J to 2 bases, leaving 4 bases not matched to a gene. Germline CDR1 reads SGDLS; CDR2 reads YYNGEE. The CDR3 totals 15 residues. CDR3 sequence (DNA): TGTGCCAGCAGCGTAGGACAAGCGGGGCAAGAGACCCAGTACTTC. Protein sequence: CASSVGQAGQETQYF.

A remark on this clone: The junction differs from germline at one of its ends, possibly a read error. The chain carries TRBV7-3 and TRBJ2-1, with D maybe TRBD1 (5 bases). This CDR3 region has 16 residues. Germline CDR1 reads SGHTA; CDR2 reads FQGTGA. The CDR3 nucleotides read TGCGCCAGCAGCCAGACAGACTGGACCTCCTACAATGAGCAGTTCTTC. Protein product: CASSQTDWTSYNEQFF.

This chain joins TRBV10-3 and TRBJ2-7; 7 nucleotides agree with TRBD1. V lost 9 bases, J lost 6 bases, and 5 bases stayed unmatched. The V gene's germline CDR1 is ENHRY and CDR2 SYGVKD. This CDR3 contains 11 residues. The CDR3 coding sequence is TGTGCCATAGGACAGGCTGGCGAGCAGTACTTC. Its translation: CAIGQAGEQYF.

The chain uses TRBV29-1 and TRBJ2-7, with 11 nucleotides matching TRBD2. The ends lost 6 bases at V and 4 bases at J; junction bases unmatched: 5. Germline lookup yields CDR1 SQVTM and CDR2 ANQGSEA. The CDR3 runs to 13 residues. The CDR3 DNA is TGCAGCGTGAATAGCGGGGGGGCGTACGAGCAGTACTTC. It yields the protein CSVNSGGAYEQYF.

This clone was counted a few times. The CDR3 DNA is TGTGCCAGCAGTGCGCAGGGTTTAGGCGGGGAGCTGTTTTTT. Protein product: CASSAQGLGGELFF. The chain links TRBV6-6 to TRBJ2-2; a possible D gene is TRBD1 (5 bases). The CDR3 sequence is 14 residues long. V was clipped by 5 bases and J by 7 bases, with 14 bases between them. Germline V gene sequence: CDR1 MNHNY, CDR2 SVGAGI (reference sequence).

This clone was observed a few times. This chain joins TRBV5-1 and TRBJ2-5, with 8 nucleotides matching TRBD1. Germline V gene data show CDR1 as SGHRS and CDR2 as YFSETQ. After removal of 6 bases from V and 2 bases from J, the junction contained 9 bases not matched to a gene. The CDR3 runs to 15 residues. The chain's CDR3 is CASNLAGTGQETQYF. The CDR3 DNA follows: TGCGCCAGCAATCTCGCCGGGACAGGTCAAGAGACCCAGTACTTC. Full variable domain (missing parts from reference TRBV5-1 and TRBJ2-5): KAGVTQTPRYLIKTRGQQVTLSCSPISGHRSVSWYQQTPGQGLQFLFEYFSETQRNKGNFPGRFSGRQFSNSRSEMNVSTLELGDSALYLCASNLAGTGQETQYFGPGTRLLVL.

The chain uses TRBV19 and TRBJ2-3; 12 nucleotides line up with TRBD2. V was pared by 6 bases and J by 4 bases, with 5 bases of the junction left unmatched. The germline gives CDR1 LNHDA, CDR2 SQIVND (reference sequence). The CDR3 loop spans 15 amino acids. CDR3 residues: CASRILAGGPDTQYF. For the CDR3, the DNA is TGTGCCAGTAGAATACTAGCGGGGGGCCCAGATACGCAGTATTTT.